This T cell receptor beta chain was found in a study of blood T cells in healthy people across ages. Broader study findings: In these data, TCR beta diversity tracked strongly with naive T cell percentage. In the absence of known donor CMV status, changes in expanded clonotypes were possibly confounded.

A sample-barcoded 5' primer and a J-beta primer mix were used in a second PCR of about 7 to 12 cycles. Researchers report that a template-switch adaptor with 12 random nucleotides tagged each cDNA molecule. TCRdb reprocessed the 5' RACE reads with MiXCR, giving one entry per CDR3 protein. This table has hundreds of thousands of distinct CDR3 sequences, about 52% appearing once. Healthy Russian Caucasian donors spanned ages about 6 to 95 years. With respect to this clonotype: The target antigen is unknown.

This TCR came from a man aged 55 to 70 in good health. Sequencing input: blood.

The CDR3 DNA reads TGTGCCTGTGCCCCCATGGGGAGGACTAATGAAAAACTGTTTTTT. Protein: CACAPMGRTNEKLFF. V usage is TRBV30 and J usage is TRBJ1-4; D is unresolved. The CDR3 sequence is 15 residues long. Germline CDR1 GTSNPN, CDR2 SVGIG (reference sequence). The V and J ends lost 6 bases and 2 bases respectively, with 16 bases between them.